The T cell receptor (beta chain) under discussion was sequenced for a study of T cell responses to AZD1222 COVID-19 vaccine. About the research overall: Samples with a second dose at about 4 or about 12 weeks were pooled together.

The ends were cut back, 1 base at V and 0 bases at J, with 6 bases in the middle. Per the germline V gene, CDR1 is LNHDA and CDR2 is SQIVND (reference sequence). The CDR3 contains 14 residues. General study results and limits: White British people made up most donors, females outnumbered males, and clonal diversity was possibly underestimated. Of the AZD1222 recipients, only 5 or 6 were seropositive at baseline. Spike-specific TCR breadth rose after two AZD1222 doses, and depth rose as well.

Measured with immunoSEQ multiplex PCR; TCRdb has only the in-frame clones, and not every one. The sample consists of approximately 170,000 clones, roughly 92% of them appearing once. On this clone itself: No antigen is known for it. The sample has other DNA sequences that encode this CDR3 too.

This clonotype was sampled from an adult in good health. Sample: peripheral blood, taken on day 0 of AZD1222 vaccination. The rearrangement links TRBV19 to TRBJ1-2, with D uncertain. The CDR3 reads CASSIGSANYGYTF. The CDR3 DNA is TGTGCCAGTAGTATAGGGTCAGCTAACTATGGCTACACCTTC.